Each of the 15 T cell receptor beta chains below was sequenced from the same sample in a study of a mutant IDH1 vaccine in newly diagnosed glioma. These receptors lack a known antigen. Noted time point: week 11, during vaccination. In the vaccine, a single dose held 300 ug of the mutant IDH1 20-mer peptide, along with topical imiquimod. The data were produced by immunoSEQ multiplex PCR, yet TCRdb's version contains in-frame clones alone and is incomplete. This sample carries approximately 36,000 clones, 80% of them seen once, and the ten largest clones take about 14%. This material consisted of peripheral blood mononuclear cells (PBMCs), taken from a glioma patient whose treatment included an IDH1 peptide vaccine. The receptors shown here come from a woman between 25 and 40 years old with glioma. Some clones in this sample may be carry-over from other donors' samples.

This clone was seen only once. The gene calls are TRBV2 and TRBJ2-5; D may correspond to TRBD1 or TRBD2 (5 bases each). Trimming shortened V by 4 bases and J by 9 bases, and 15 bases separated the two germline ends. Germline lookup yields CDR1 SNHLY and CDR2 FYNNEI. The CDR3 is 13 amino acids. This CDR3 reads CASSGGTLEAQYF. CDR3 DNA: TGTGCCAGCAGTGGAGGGACCCTTGAGGCCCAGTACTTC.

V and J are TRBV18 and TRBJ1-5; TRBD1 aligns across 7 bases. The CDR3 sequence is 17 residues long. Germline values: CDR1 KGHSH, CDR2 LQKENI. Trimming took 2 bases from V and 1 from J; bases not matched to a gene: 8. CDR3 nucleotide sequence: TGTGCCAGCTCACCAATCCAGGGGGTAGGAAGCAATCAGCCCCAGCATTTT. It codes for CASSPIQGVGSNQPQHF.

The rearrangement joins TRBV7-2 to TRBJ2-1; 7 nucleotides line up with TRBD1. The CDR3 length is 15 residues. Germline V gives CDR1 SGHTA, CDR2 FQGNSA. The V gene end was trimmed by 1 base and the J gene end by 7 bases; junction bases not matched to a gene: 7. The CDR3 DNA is TGTGCCAGCAGCTTAGATTACAGGGGCGGGAATGAGCAGTTCTTC. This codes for CASSLDYRGGNEQFF.

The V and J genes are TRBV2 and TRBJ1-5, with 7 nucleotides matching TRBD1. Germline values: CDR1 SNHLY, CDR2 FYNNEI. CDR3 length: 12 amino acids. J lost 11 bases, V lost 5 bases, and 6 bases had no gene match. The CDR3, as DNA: TGTGCCAGCAGTTCCACAGGGGCCGCCCAGCATTTT. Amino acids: CASSSTGAAQHF. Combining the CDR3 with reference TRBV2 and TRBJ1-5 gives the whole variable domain EPEVTQTPSHQVTQMGQEVILRCVPISNHLYFYWYRQILGQKVEFLVSFYNNEISEKSEIFDDQFSVERPDGSNFTLKIRSTKLEDSAMYFCASSSTGAAQHFGDGTRLSIL.

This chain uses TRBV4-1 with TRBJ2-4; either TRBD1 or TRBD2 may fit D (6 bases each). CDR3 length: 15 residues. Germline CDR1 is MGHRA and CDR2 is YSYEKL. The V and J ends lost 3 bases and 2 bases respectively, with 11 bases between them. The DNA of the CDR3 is TGCGCCAGCAGCCATAGGGGGGAGCCCAAAAACATTCAGTACTTC. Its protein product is CASSHRGEPKNIQYF.

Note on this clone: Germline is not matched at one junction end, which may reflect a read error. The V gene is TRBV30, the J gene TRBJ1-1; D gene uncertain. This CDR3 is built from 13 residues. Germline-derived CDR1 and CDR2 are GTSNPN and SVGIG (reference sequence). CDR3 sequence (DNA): TGTGACTGGAGTTTTACTGTCGACACTGAAGCTTTCTTT. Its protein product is CDWSFTVDTEAFF.

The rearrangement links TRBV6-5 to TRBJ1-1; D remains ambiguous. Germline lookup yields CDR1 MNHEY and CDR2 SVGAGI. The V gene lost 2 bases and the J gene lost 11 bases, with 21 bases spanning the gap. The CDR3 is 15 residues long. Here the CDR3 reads CASSYLTGRKEEAFF. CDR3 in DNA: TGTGCCAGCAGTTACCTTACCGGACGTAAGGAAGAGGCTTTCTTT.

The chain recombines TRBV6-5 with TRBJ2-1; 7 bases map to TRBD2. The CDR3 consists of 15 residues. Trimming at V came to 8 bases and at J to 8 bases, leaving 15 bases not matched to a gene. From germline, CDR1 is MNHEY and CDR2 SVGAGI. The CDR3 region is CASARGSRNLDEQFF. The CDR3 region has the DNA TGTGCCAGCGCGCGCGGGAGTAGGAATTTGGATGAGCAGTTCTTC.

DNA of the CDR3: TGCGCCGGCCAAGCGGGTAGCACAGATACGCAGTATTTT. It translates to CAGQAGSTDTQYF. The chain joins TRBV10-2 to TRBJ2-3, with a possible D match to TRBD2 (6 bases). The V end was cut by 11 bases, the J end by 0 bases, with 12 bases between. Germline loops: CDR1 WSHSY, CDR2 SAAADI. This CDR3 contains 13 residues.

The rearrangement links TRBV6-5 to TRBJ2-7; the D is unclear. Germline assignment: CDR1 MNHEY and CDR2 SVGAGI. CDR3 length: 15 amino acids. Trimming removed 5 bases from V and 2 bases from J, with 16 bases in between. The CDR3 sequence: CASSPLGLSPYEQYF. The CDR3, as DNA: TGTGCCAGCAGTCCGTTGGGGTTGAGCCCCTACGAGCAGTACTTC.

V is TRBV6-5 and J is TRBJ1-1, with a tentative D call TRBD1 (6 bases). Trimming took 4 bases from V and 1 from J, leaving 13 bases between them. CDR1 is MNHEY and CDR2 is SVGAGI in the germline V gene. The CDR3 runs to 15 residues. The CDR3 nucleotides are TGTGCCAGCAGTTCCCCCGGACAGCCGAACACTGAAGCTTTCTTT. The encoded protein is CASSSPGQPNTEAFF.

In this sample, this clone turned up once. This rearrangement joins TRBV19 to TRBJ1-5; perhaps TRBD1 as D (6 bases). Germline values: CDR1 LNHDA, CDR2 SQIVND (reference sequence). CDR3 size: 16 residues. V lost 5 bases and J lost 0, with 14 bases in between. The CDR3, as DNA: TGTGCCAGTAGTTCCGGACAGACAAATAGCAATCAGCCCCAGCATTTT. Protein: CASSSGQTNSNQPQHF.

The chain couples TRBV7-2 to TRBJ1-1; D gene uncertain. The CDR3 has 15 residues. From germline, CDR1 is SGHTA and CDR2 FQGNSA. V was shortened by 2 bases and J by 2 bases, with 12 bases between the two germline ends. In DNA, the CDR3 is TGTGCCAGCAGCTTATCTGGATCTGGAAACACTGAAGCTTTCTTT. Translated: CASSLSGSGNTEAFF.

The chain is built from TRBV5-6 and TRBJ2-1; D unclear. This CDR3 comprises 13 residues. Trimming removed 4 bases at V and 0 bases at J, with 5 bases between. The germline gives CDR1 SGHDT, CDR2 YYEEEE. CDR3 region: CASSTSSYNEQFF. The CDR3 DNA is TGTGCCAGCAGCACCAGCTCCTACAATGAGCAGTTCTTC. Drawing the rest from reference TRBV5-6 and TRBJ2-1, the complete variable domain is DAGVTQSPTHLIKTRGQQVTLRCSPKSGHDTVSWYQQALGQGPQFIFQYYEEEERQRGNFPDRFSGHQFPNYSSELNVNALLLGDSALYLCASSTSSYNEQFFGPGTRLTVL.

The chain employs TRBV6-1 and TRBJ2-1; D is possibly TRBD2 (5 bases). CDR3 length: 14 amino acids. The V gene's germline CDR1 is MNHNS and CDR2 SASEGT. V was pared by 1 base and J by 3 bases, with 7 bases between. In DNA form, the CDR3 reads TGTGCCAGCAGTGAAGGAGGACTCTACAATGAGCAGTTCTTC. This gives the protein CASSEGGLYNEQFF.